The 17 T cell receptor beta chains presented below share a single source sample, sequenced in a study of T-cell reconstitution after alpha-beta-depleted transplantation in children. During its preparation, the TCRbeta library received unique molecular identifiers. TCRdb independently ran MiXCR on the PCR reads; one entry per CDR3 protein. The sample lists 300,000 to 350,000 distinct CDR3 sequences, roughly 25% seen once, with about 10% in the top ten. Sequences were derived from PBMCs, mostly from graft donor cells, sampled 180 days after TCRalphabeta/CD19-depleted stem cell transplant. The receptor set was obtained from a male patient aged 10-17 years who had a stem cell transplant for acute lymphoblastic leukemia, so the T cells may come from the graft donor.

The chain links TRBV7-3 to TRBJ2-1, with TRBD2 identical over 7 bases. The V gene end was trimmed by 2 bases and the J gene end by 4 bases; junction bases not matched to a gene: 5. The CDR3 spans 15 residues. CDR1 SGHTA and CDR2 FQGTGA come from the germline V gene. The CDR3 reads CASSLQAGKYNEQFF. The CDR3 DNA reads as TGTGCCAGCAGCTTACAAGCGGGAAAGTACAATGAGCAGTTCTTC.

The V call is TRBV6-6, the J call TRBJ2-7, with 10 bases matching TRBD1. The germline gives CDR1 MNHNY, CDR2 SVGAGI (reference sequence). The CDR3 is 13 amino acids. V was pared by 8 bases and J by 3 bases, with 4 bases of the junction left unmatched. The CDR3 DNA reads TGTGCCAGCCAGACAGGGGGCTTCTACGAGCAGTACTTC. Its protein is CASQTGGFYEQYF.

The rearrangement links TRBV2 to TRBJ1-3; D remains unclear. The CDR3 is 12 amino acids. Per germline, CDR1 SNHLY and CDR2 FYNNEI. Trimming pared 4 bases from V and 4 bases from J, leaving 5 bases between. The CDR3 region is CASSVPGNTIYF. The CDR3 DNA sequence: TGTGCCAGCAGTGTTCCAGGAAACACCATATATTTT. Combining the CDR3 with reference TRBV2 and TRBJ1-3 gives the whole variable domain EPEVTQTPSHQVTQMGQEVILRCVPISNHLYFYWYRQILGQKVEFLVSFYNNEISEKSEIFDDQFSVERPDGSNFTLKIRSTKLEDSAMYFCASSVPGNTIYFGEGSWLTVV.

This clonotype showed up just a few times. V usage is TRBV4-1 and J usage is TRBJ2-7, with 9 nucleotides matching TRBD2. CDR1 is MGHRA, CDR2 YSYEKL, per germline. The CDR3 covers 13 residues. J lost 4 bases, V lost 6 bases, and 4 bases had no gene match. CDR3 sequence reads: CASSPSGVYEQYF. The DNA for the CDR3 is TGCGCCAGCAGTCCTAGCGGGGTATACGAGCAGTACTTC.

This clonotype was observed at least ten times. The chain joins TRBV6-5 to TRBJ2-1; no firm D call. The CDR3 totals 16 residues. Germline V gene sequence: CDR1 MNHEY, CDR2 SVGAGI. Trimming took 0 bases from V and 2 from J, leaving 11 bases between them. The CDR3 bases are TGTGCCAGCAGTTACTCGATGCGCGCGACCTACAATGAGCAGTTCTTC. Protein sequence: CASSYSMRATYNEQFF.

J is TRBJ1-6 and V is TRBV5-1, with D tentatively TRBD1 (6 bases). The CDR3 length is 15 residues. The V and J ends lost 4 bases and 9 bases respectively, with 17 bases between them. Germline CDR1 reads SGHRS; CDR2 reads YFSETQ. CDR3 in DNA: TGCGCCAGCAGCCGCTCGGGGGCGGGGGGTTCACCCCTCCACTTT. Protein sequence: CASSRSGAGGSPLHF.

The chain is built from TRBV28 and TRBJ2-3; no firm D call. The germline CDR1 and CDR2 sequences are MDHEN and SYDVKM. This CDR3 is built from 15 residues. The ends were cut back, 7 bases at V and 3 bases at J, with 17 bases in the middle. CDR3 nucleotide sequence: TGTGCCAGCAATATTAGGGTGTATGGAACAGATACGCAGTATTTT. Residues: CASNIRVYGTDTQYF.

This clonotype was found a few times. The V and J genes are TRBV18 and TRBJ2-1; D not certain. Trimming left V 3 bases short and J 4 bases short, with 10 bases between. This CDR3 is 14 amino acids long. Germline assignment: CDR1 KGHSH and CDR2 LQKENI. CDR3 coding DNA: TGTGCCAGCTCACCTCTGGCGGAATACAATGAGCAGTTCTTC. Amino acids: CASSPLAEYNEQFF. Together with reference TRBV18 and TRBJ2-1, the CDR3 gives the full variable domain: NAGVMQNPRHLVRRRGQEARLRCSPMKGHSHVYWYRQLPEEGLKFMVYLQKENIIDESGMPKERFSAEFPKEGPSILRIQQVVRGDSAAYFCASSPLAEYNEQFFGPGTRLTVL.

The V call is TRBV4-1, the J call TRBJ1-1, with 10 bases that match TRBD1. There are 16 residues in the CDR3. CDR1 and CDR2 from the germline V gene are MGHRA and YSYEKL. Losses at the gene ends were 3 bases for V and 7 bases for J; bases not matched to a gene: 11. CDR3 DNA sequence: TGCGCCAGCAGCCACTATCCGCGACAGGGGGCAAATGAAGCTTTCTTT. Protein product: CASSHYPRQGANEAFF.

This clonotype was counted a few times. J is TRBJ2-5 and V is TRBV5-1, with 7 bases matching TRBD1. The CDR3 covers 16 residues. Trimming took 6 bases from V and 5 from J; bases not matched to a gene: 16. Germline CDR1 SGHRS, CDR2 YFSETQ. The DNA of the CDR3 is TGCGCCAGCAAAGATGCCCGAGACAGGGTTGGTGAGACCCAGTACTTC. The encoded protein is CASKDARDRVGETQYF. Combining the CDR3 with reference TRBV5-1 and TRBJ2-5 gives the whole variable domain KAGVTQTPRYLIKTRGQQVTLSCSPISGHRSVSWYQQTPGQGLQFLFEYFSETQRNKGNFPGRFSGRQFSNSRSEMNVSTLELGDSALYLCASKDARDRVGETQYFGPGTRLLVL.

This clonotype occurred a few times. The CDR3 nucleotides are TGTGCCAGCAGCGTAGTTAAGGGAATTTGGGAGACCCAGTACTTC. It translates to CASSVVKGIWETQYF. V usage is TRBV9 and J usage is TRBJ2-5; D gene uncertain. The CDR3 totals 15 residues. Per the germline V gene, CDR1 is SGDLS and CDR2 is YYNGEE. V was clipped by 0 bases and J by 5 bases, with 14 bases between them.

The chain couples TRBV10-3 to TRBJ1-2; no clear D gene. This CDR3 is 12 amino acids long. V was cut by 4 bases and J by 4 bases, with 7 bases left in between. Germline assignment: CDR1 ENHRY and CDR2 SYGVKD. CDR3 nucleotide sequence: TGTGCCATCAGTGCGGCGAGCTATGGCTACACCTTC. Translation: CAISAASYGYTF.

The J gene is TRBJ2-3, the V gene TRBV5-1; 12 bases are a match to TRBD2. V lost 0 bases, J lost 1 base, and 6 bases stayed unmatched. CDR1 and CDR2 from the germline V gene are SGHRS and YFSETQ. This CDR3 comprises 18 residues. Here the CDR3 DNA reads TGCGCCAGCAGCTTGGCCAAGACTAGCGGGAGTGGCACAGATACGCAGTATTTT. Translated: CASSLAKTSGSGTDTQYF.

This clonotype has more than one count but fewer than ten. The gene calls are TRBV30 and TRBJ2-1, with D unclear. This CDR3 has 11 residues. CDR1 is GTSNPN and CDR2 is SVGIG in the germline V gene (reference sequence). Trimming removed 5 bases at V and 7 bases at J, with 9 bases between. The chain's CDR3 is CAWSPINEQFF. In DNA, the CDR3 is TGTGCCTGGTCCCCGATTAATGAGCAGTTCTTC. Using reference TRBV30 and TRBJ2-1 for the parts outside the CDR3, the full variable domain is SQTIHQWPATLVQPVGSPLSLECTVEGTSNPNLYWYRQAAGRGLQLLFYSVGIGQISSEVPQNLSASRPQDRQFILSSKKLLLSDSGFYLCAWSPINEQFFGPGTRLTVL.

V and J are TRBV9 and TRBJ2-3; D is perhaps TRBD2 (5 bases). Germline values: CDR1 SGDLS, CDR2 YYNGEE. CDR3 length equals 15 residues. With 2 bases removed from V and 0 bases from J, the gap between germline ends came to 10 bases. CDR3 nucleotide sequence: TGTGCCAGCAGCGTCCGCGGGCTGAGCACAGATACGCAGTATTTT. It encodes CASSVRGLSTDTQYF.

This clonotype was seen only once. This chain joins TRBV10-2 and TRBJ1-1; no clear D. V dropped 7 bases and J dropped 6 bases, with 15 bases sitting between them. The germline V gene encodes CDR1 WSHSY and CDR2 SAAADI. CDR3 length: 13 residues. CDR3 nucleotide sequence: TGCGCCAGCATACGAATAGGGTTACCTGAAGCTTTCTTT. The encoded protein is CASIRIGLPEAFF.

The table lists this clonotype with a few counts. This chain links TRBV12-3 or TRBV12-4 with TRBJ2-1, with unresolved D. V shed 7 bases and J shed 0 bases, with 7 bases lying between them. The CDR3 length is 13 residues. CDR3 in amino acids: CASNQRSYNEQFF. CDR3 nucleotide sequence: TGTGCCAGCAACCAGCGCTCCTACAATGAGCAGTTCTTC.